The rows below give T cell receptor beta chains drawn from one sample of a study of blood T cell repertoires in COVID-19. The method was immunoSEQ multiplex PCR; TCRdb's version includes in-frame clones alone and lacks a portion of them. Of 150,000 to 200,000 clones in the sample, nearly 80% are singletons; the top ten hold 26%. Material: peripheral blood. These receptors originate from a woman aged 70 to 79 with acute or convalescent COVID-19. Both conserved end residues are part of each CDR3. The order of the fields is D gene, J gene, clone size, CDR3 length, V gene, CDR3 DNA, CDR3 protein. A D gene is named only where the DNA matches it firmly. Expanded clones get a size class; other rows say once, few or many, or leave the size out.

NA | TRBJ2-7 | once | 15 | TRBV10-2 | TGCGCCAGCAGTGAGTCGGGCGGGAACCCCTACGAGCAGTACTTC | CASSESGGNPYEQYF
NA | TRBJ2-7 | NA | 15 | TRBV6-6 | TGTGCCAGCAGTCCCGTCCTAGGGAGCTCCTACGAGCAGTACTTC | CASSPVLGSSYEQYF
NA | TRBJ2-4 | NA | 14 | TRBV7-2 | TGTGCCAGCAGCTTTTTCACAGGGTCGGGCATTCAGTACTTC | CASSFFTGSGIQYF
NA | TRBJ2-1 | NA | 15 | TRBV3-1/TRBV3-2 | TGTGCCAGCAGCCTTGAGGGAGGCTCCCACAATGAGCAGTTCTTC | CASSLEGGSHNEQFF
TRBD2 | TRBJ2-1 | NA | 16 | TRBV5-4 | TGTGCCAGCAGCTTGAATGCGGGAGGTTCCTACAATGAGCAGTTCTTC | CASSLNAGGSYNEQFF
NA | TRBJ2-3 | few | 14 | TRBV30 | TGTGCCTGGAGTAGAGGTCGTAGCACAGATACGCAGTATTTT | CAWSRGRSTDTQYF
TRBD2 | TRBJ2-5 | few | 15 | TRBV19 | TGTGCCAGTAGTATCAGCGGGAGGGCCGGAGAGACCCAGTACTTC | CASSISGRAGETQYF
NA | TRBJ1-1 | NA | 15 | TRBV3-1/TRBV3-2 | TGTGCCAGCAGCCAAGCTGGGGGGAGGAACACTGAAGCTTTCTTT | CASSQAGGRNTEAFF
NA | TRBJ2-7 | NA | 12 | TRBV3-1/TRBV3-2 | TGTGCCAGCAGCCCGAGTGAGGGTAGATTCTACTTC | CASSPSEGRFYF
TRBD1 | TRBJ1-1 | NA | 14 | TRBV12-5 | TGTGCTAGTGGTTTGCAGGGGGCGAGCACTGAAGCTTTCTTT | CASGLQGASTEAFF
NA | TRBJ1-2 | NA | 16 | TRBV29-1 | TGCAGCGTTGAAGGAGACAGGTCCCTGAAAACCTATGGCTACACCTTC | CSVEGDRSLKTYGYTF
NA | TRBJ1-4 | NA | 12 | TRBV19 | TGTGCCAGTAGTGACAGTGGCGAAAAACTGTTTTTT | CASSDSGEKLFF
NA | TRBJ2-1 | NA | 13 | TRBV7-9 | TGTGCCAGCAGCTTAGGGTCGGGTGTTGAGCAGTTCTTC | CASSLGSGVEQFF
TRBD1 | TRBJ1-1 | once | 15 | TRBV6-5 | TGTGCCAGCAGTTACCCGACAGGGGGCGGCACTGAAGCTTTCTTT | CASSYPTGGGTEAFF
NA | TRBJ2-5 | NA | 12 | TRBV2 | TGTGCCAGCAGGTCTTACCAAGAGACCCAGTACTTC | CASRSYQETQYF
TRBD2 | TRBJ2-3 | NA | 15 | TRBV29-1 | TGCAGCGCCGACAGTGCGGGAGGGAACACAGATACGCAGTATTTT | CSADSAGGNTDTQYF
TRBD1 | TRBJ2-3 | once | 16 | TRBV27 | TGTGCCAGCAGTCGTAGGACAGGGGGACGGGGAGATACGCAGTATTTT | CASSRRTGGRGDTQYF
NA | TRBJ2-2 | NA | 15 | TRBV3-1/TRBV3-2 | TGTGCCAGCAGCCTGGGCGGGATGAACACCGGGGAGCTGTTTTTT | CASSLGGMNTGELFF
NA | TRBJ1-6 | NA | 15 | TRBV7-3 | TGTGCCAGCAGCTCCCAGGGGCGAGGGGATTCACCCCTCCACTTT | CASSSQGRGDSPLHF
TRBD1 | TRBJ2-7 | few | 14 | TRBV6-5 | TGTGCCAGCAGCGTCTCCGGGACAGGGGGCGAGCAGTACTTC | CASSVSGTGGEQYF
NA | TRBJ1-5 | NA | 14 | TRBV5-1 | TGCGCCAGCAGGGAAGGGGCAGCAGAAGGGCCCCAGCATTTT | CASREGAAEGPQHF
TRBD1 | TRBJ2-3 | NA | 14 | TRBV9 | TGTGCCAGCAGCAGACAGGGAAATGGGGATACGCAGTATTTT | CASSRQGNGDTQYF
NA | TRBJ2-1 | few | 13 | TRBV7-3 | TGTGCCAGCAGCACACGGGGTTTCCATGAGCAGTTCTTC | CASSTRGFHEQFF
NA | TRBJ2-7 | few | 16 | TRBV6-1 | TGTGCCAGCAGTGAACAGGGAATTGTGTCCTCCTACGAGCAGTACTTC | CASSEQGIVSSYEQYF
TRBD1 | TRBJ1-2 | NA | 16 | TRBV29-1 | TGCAGCGCCGTTTCCATCCCCCCCACAGGGGTCTACGGCTACACCTTC | CSAVSIPPTGVYGYTF